The 27 T cell receptor beta chains given below trace back to one sample, sequenced in a study of cytomegalovirus exposure and HLA in healthy donors (dated by TCRdb to 2015 to 2018). Library method: the immunoSEQ multiplex PCR assay. For the multiplex PCR, a mixture combining 60 forward primers for TCR Vbeta segments and 13 reverse primers for TCR Jbeta segments was used. The table was pulled from immuneACCESS by TCRdb, which kept in-frame rearrangements only. Such tables lose some clones; where checked, under half of the loss comes from unresolved V genes, and the rest has no known cause. The sample records about 120,000 clones, about 10% of which are singletons. 4.6% of the sample rests with the top ten. The specimen sequenced was PBMCs. These receptors were obtained from a woman under 30 in good health and CMV-seropositive.

The CDR3 DNA is TGTGCCAGCGGACCCAGGGGCAACTATGGCTACACCTTC. Its translation: CASGPRGNYGYTF. V gene TRBV9 combines with J gene TRBJ1-2, with D maybe TRBD1 (6 bases). Germline CDR1 and CDR2: SGDLS and YYNGEE. Trimming stripped 7 bases from V and 2 bases from J, with 12 bases between. The CDR3 covers 13 residues.

In this sample, this clone turned up a few times. The rearrangement joins TRBV6-5 to TRBJ2-1; possibly TRBD2 for D (6 bases). Trimming cost V 5 bases and J 13 bases, with 15 bases left between them. The CDR3 covers 12 residues. Germline CDR1 MNHEY, CDR2 SVGAGI. The CDR3 spells CASSRAGGSQFF. The CDR3 coding sequence is TGTGCCAGCAGTAGAGCGGGTGGGTCTCAGTTCTTC.

This chain connects TRBV15 to TRBJ2-7; the D gene is possibly TRBD2 (5 bases). V lost 3 bases to trimming and J lost 0 bases, with 15 bases between them. The CDR3 is 16 amino acids. Germline loops: CDR1 LNHNV, CDR2 YYDKDF (reference sequence). The CDR3 nucleotides are TGTGCCACCAGCAGGAAAACCGGGAATCTCTCCTACGAGCAGTACTTC. As protein: CATSRKTGNLSYEQYF.

This chain connects TRBV5-6 to TRBJ1-4; D unresolved. Trimming stripped 3 bases from V and 8 bases from J, with 8 bases between. This CDR3 has 12 amino acids. CDR1 is SGHDT, CDR2 YYEEEE, per germline. The CDR3 reads CASSSGGEKLFF. CDR3 bases: TGTGCCAGCAGCTCGGGAGGGGAAAAACTGTTTTTT.

The chain joins TRBV4-2 to TRBJ1-6; D is unclear. CDR1 is LGHNA, CDR2 YNFKEQ, per germline. V was trimmed by 0 bases and J by 13 bases, leaving 22 bases between them. The CDR3 consists of 17 residues. The CDR3 sequence is CASSQDLSTGLRSPLHF. In DNA form, the CDR3 reads TGTGCCAGCAGCCAAGATCTTTCAACGGGTCTCCGGTCCCCCCTCCACTTT.

The CDR3 loop reads CASGLGGEDEKLFF. DNA for the CDR3: TGTGCTAGTGGTTTAGGGGGCGAGGATGAAAAACTGTTTTTT. The J gene is TRBJ1-4, the V gene TRBV12-5; 7 bases are shared with TRBD1. V shed 3 bases, J shed 6 bases, and the junction held 4 bases outside the gene matches. The germline V gene has CDR1 LGHNT and CDR2 FRNRAP. The CDR3 consists of 14 residues.

This clone was picked up a small number of times. The chain joins TRBV5-1 to TRBJ1-2; tentatively, D is TRBD1 (5 bases). V lost 0 bases and J 4 bases, leaving 13 bases between the germline ends. Germline CDR1 SGHRS, CDR2 YFSETQ. The CDR3 is 15 residues long. The CDR3 DNA reads TGCGCCAGCAGCTTGGAATCCAGGGAGGGCTATGGCTACACCTTC. Amino acid sequence: CASSLESREGYGYTF.

This rearrangement joins TRBV6-1 to TRBJ1-3; unclear D gene. From germline, CDR1 is MNHNS and CDR2 SASEGT. Trimming stripped 4 bases from V and 5 bases from J, with 9 bases between. This CDR3 has 13 amino acids. CDR3 protein: CASSATSRNTIYF. Written as DNA, the CDR3 is TGTGCCAGCAGTGCCACATCACGAAACACCATATATTTT.

This clone has just a few counts. The chain combines TRBV5-1 with TRBJ2-3; 8 bases fit TRBD1. The germline CDR1 and CDR2 sequences are SGHRS and YFSETQ. The CDR3 is 17 amino acids. Trimming removed 0 bases from V and 3 bases from J; junction bases left unmatched: 9. The CDR3 region has the DNA TGCGCCAGCAGCTTGGAGGGAGGAACAGGGGGGACAGATACGCAGTATTTT. The encoded protein is CASSLEGGTGGTDTQYF.

This clone has a handful of counts. The genes are TRBV5-1 and TRBJ1-2; TRBD1 matches at 9 bases. Germline V gene sequence: CDR1 SGHRS, CDR2 YFSETQ. This CDR3 is 14 amino acids long. The ends lost 4 bases at V and 8 bases at J; junction bases unmatched: 9. CDR3 sequence: CASSTNRGTGGYTF. The CDR3 DNA reads as TGCGCCAGCAGCACCAATAGGGGGACAGGGGGCTACACCTTC.

V and J are TRBV19 and TRBJ1-2, with a tentative D call TRBD1 (6 bases). Germline V lookup: CDR1 LNHDA, CDR2 SQIVND (reference sequence). V lost 0 bases and J 3 bases, leaving 14 bases between the germline ends. The CDR3 loop spans 16 amino acids. CDR3 sequence (DNA): TGTGCCAGTAGTATAGATCTAACAGGGCGGGACTATGGCTACACCTTC. Translated: CASSIDLTGRDYGYTF.

The V gene is TRBV7-8, the J gene TRBJ1-1, with 7 bases aligning to TRBD1. CDR3 length: 14 residues. CDR1 and CDR2 (germline): SGHVS, FQNEAQ. The J segment lost 10 bases and the V segment lost 5 bases, leaving 13 bases of the junction unmatched. The CDR3 region is CASSPPGTVYRAFF. The CDR3 DNA follows: TGTGCCAGCAGCCCCCCCGGGACAGTGTATCGAGCTTTCTTT.

The V call is TRBV23-1, the J call TRBJ1-5, with TRBD1 matching over 7 bases. TRBV23-1 is an open reading frame, and its role is uncertain. This CDR3 comprises 18 residues. V gave up 0 bases and J gave up 0 bases; unmatched junction bases: 8. CDR3 in amino acids: CASSQSGTEDRSNQPQHF. CDR3 DNA: TGCGCCAGCAGTCAATCCGGGACAGAAGATCGTAGCAATCAGCCCCAGCATTTT.

In its sample, this clone was seen a few times. The chain employs TRBV11-3 and TRBJ2-7, with TRBD2 as a possible D gene (6 bases). The V end was cut by 5 bases, the J end by 6 bases, with 11 bases between. The CDR3 totals 12 residues. The V gene's germline CDR1 is SGHNT and CDR2 YENEEA. The CDR3 is CASSLGGREQYF. CDR3 coding DNA: TGTGCCAGCAGCCTGGGGGGTCGCGAGCAGTACTTC.

This chain links TRBV30 with TRBJ2-1; D is uncertain. The CDR3 has 13 amino acids. CDR1 is GTSNPN and CDR2 is SVGIG in the germline V gene (reference sequence). Trimming pared 4 bases from V and 0 bases from J, leaving 7 bases between. CDR3 nucleotide sequence: TGTGCCTGGAACCTCTACTCCTACAATGAGCAGTTCTTC. It yields the protein CAWNLYSYNEQFF.

This clone occurred a few times. The chain has TRBV6-1 and TRBJ1-2, with D unclear. Germline CDR1 is MNHNS and CDR2 is SASEGT. Trimming cost V 7 bases and J 4 bases, with 7 bases left between them. The CDR3 extends over 11 amino acids. This CDR3 is CASTNTYGYTF. The DNA for the CDR3 is TGTGCCAGCACCAACACCTATGGCTACACCTTC.

The rearrangement uses TRBV19 and TRBJ1-3; D may be TRBD1 (6 bases). The germline CDR1 and CDR2 sequences are LNHDA and SQIVND (reference sequence). The CDR3 loop spans 15 amino acids. The V end was cut by 5 bases, the J end by 2 bases, with 13 bases between. CDR3 nucleotides: TGTGCCAGTAGTCAAACAGGGCTCGCTGGAAACACCATATATTTT. Protein product: CASSQTGLAGNTIYF. Supplemented by reference TRBV19 and TRBJ1-3, the full variable domain reads DGGITQSPKYLFRKEGQNVTLSCEQNLNHDAMYWYRQDPGQGLRLIYYSQIVNDFQKGDIAEGYSVSREKKESFPLTVTSAQKNPTAFYLCASSQTGLAGNTIYFGEGSWLTVV.

In its sample, this clone was seen a few times. At one end, the junction sequence differs from germline, possibly due to a read error. The rearrangement joins TRBV10-3 to TRBJ2-1; no reliable D call. The CDR3 contains 12 residues. Germline values: CDR1 ENHRY, CDR2 SYGVKD. The CDR3 DNA reads TGTGCCATCGGTGACCATTACAATGAGCAGTTCTTC. Amino acid sequence: CAIGDHYNEQFF.

This clone showed up just a few times. The gene calls are TRBV6-5 and TRBJ2-3; 7 bases are a match to TRBD1. The V gene end was trimmed by 6 bases and the J gene end by 6 bases; junction bases not matched to a gene: 6. The germline gives CDR1 MNHEY, CDR2 SVGAGI. The CDR3 is 13 amino acids. The DNA of the CDR3 is TGTGCCAGCAGACAGGGGAGATTTGATACGCAGTATTTT. It translates to CASRQGRFDTQYF.

This clone has a handful of counts. The chain joins TRBV28 to TRBJ1-2, with a weak D call TRBD1 (5 bases). Germline V gene lookup returns CDR1 MDHEN and CDR2 SYDVKM. Trimming stripped 8 bases from V and 8 bases from J, with 21 bases between. This CDR3 comprises 14 residues. DNA of the CDR3: TGTGCCAGCGGCCAATTGACAGCCAAGGAAGGCTACACCTTC. It encodes CASGQLTAKEGYTF.

This clone came up a few times. V is TRBV5-8 and J is TRBJ1-1, with TRBD1 as a possible D gene (5 bases). The ends were cut back, 0 bases at V and 7 bases at J, with 16 bases in the middle. The CDR3 length is 15 residues. CDR1 is SGHTS, CDR2 YDEGEE, per germline. CDR3 amino acids: CASSLGVIGGSEAFF. CDR3 coding DNA: TGTGCCAGCAGCTTGGGGGTTATTGGGGGGAGTGAAGCTTTCTTT.

The V gene is TRBV18, the J gene TRBJ2-5; the D gene is possibly TRBD1 (5 bases). This CDR3 region has 13 residues. The germline gives CDR1 KGHSH, CDR2 LQKENI. Between the trimmed V and J ends, which lost 4 bases and 2 bases, there was a span of 8 bases. The CDR3 sequence: CASSLGDQETQYF. For the CDR3, the DNA is TGTGCCAGCTCACTAGGGGATCAAGAGACCCAGTACTTC.

V is TRBV30 and J is TRBJ1-1; D is undetermined. The V gene lost 4 bases and the J gene lost 1 base, with 4 bases spanning the gap. The CDR3 is 11 residues long. The germline V gene encodes CDR1 GTSNPN and CDR2 SVGIG (reference sequence). The chain's CDR3 is CAWKRNTEAFF. For the CDR3, the DNA is TGTGCCTGGAAGAGGAACACTGAAGCTTTCTTT.

This clone was counted only a few times. The chain uses TRBV4-1 and TRBJ2-3; D gene unclear. V gave up 3 bases and J gave up 4 bases, with 14 bases separating them. The CDR3 loop spans 15 amino acids. Germline V lookup: CDR1 MGHRA, CDR2 YSYEKL. CDR3 bases: TGCGCCAGCAGCCACCCAGCAGGCCCCGCAGATACGCAGTATTTT. Protein sequence: CASSHPAGPADTQYF.

J is TRBJ2-5 and V is TRBV30; 13 bases match TRBD2. The assigned J gene may be wrong: the sequence end matches TRBJ2-7 better. The CDR3 length is 14 residues. Germline V gives CDR1 GTSNPN, CDR2 SVGIG (reference sequence). DNA of the CDR3: TGTGCCTGGAGCCTGACTAGCGGGAGGACCGAGCAGTACTTC. Its protein is CAWSLTSGRTEQYF.

The chain links TRBV6-1 to TRBJ1-2, with no clear D. The germline gives CDR1 MNHNS, CDR2 SASEGT. The CDR3 consists of 16 residues. V was shortened by 1 base and J by 4 bases, with 16 bases between the two germline ends. The CDR3, as DNA: TGTGCCAGCAGTGAAGACGGGGTCGTGAAGGCCTATGGCTACACCTTC. Its protein is CASSEDGVVKAYGYTF.

This clone occurred a few times. This chain uses TRBV5-1 with TRBJ2-7, with 15 bases fitting TRBD2. Germline assignment: CDR1 SGHRS and CDR2 YFSETQ. The CDR3 contains 16 residues. With V trimmed by 4 bases and J by 5 bases, 7 bases remained unmatched. CDR3 loop: CASSPGLAGGRDEQYF. The CDR3 DNA sequence: TGCGCCAGCAGCCCAGGACTAGCGGGAGGGCGTGACGAGCAGTACTTC.